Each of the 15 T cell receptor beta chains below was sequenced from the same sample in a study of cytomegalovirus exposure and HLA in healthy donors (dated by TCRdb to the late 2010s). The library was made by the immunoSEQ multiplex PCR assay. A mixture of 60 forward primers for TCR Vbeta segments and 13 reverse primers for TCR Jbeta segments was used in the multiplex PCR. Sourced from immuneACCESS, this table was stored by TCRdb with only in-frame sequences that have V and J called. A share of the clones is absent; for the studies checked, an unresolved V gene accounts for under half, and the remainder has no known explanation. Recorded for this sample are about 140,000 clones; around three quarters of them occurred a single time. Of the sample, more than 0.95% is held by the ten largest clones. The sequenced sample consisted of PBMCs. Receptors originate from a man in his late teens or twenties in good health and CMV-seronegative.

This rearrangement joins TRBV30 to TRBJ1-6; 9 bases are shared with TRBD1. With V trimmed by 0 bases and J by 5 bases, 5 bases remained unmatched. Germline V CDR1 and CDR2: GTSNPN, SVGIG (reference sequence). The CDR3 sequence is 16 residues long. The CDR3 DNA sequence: TGTGCCTGGAGTGTACCCGGGGACAGGGATAATTCACCCCTCCACTTT. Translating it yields CAWSVPGDRDNSPLHF.

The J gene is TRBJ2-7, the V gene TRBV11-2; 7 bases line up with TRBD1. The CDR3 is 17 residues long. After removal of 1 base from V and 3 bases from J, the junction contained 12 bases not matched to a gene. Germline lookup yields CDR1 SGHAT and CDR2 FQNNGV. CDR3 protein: CASSLAPDRAKYYEQYF. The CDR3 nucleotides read TGTGCCAGCAGCTTAGCCCCCGACAGGGCGAAGTACTACGAGCAGTACTTC.

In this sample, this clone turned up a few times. For the CDR3, the DNA is TGCGCCAGCAGCCAAGAGGCCAGACTAGAAGCTTTCTTT. It is translated as CASSQEARLEAFF. The genes are TRBV4-3 and TRBJ1-1; no firm D call. CDR1 and CDR2 from the germline V gene are LGHNA and YSLEER. This CDR3 spans 13 amino acids. V shed 0 bases and J shed 8 bases, with 10 bases lying between them.

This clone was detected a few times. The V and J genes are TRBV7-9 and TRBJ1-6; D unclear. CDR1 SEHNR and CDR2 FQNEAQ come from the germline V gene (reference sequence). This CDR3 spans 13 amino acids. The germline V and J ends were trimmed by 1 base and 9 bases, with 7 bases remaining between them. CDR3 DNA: TGTGCCAGCAGCTTAGACGAGCCTTCACCCCTCCACTTT. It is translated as CASSLDEPSPLHF.

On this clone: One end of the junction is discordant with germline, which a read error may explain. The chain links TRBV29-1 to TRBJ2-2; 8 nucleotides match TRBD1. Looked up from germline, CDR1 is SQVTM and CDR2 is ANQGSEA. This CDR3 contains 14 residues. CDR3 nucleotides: TGCAGCGTCGAAGGACAGGGTCGACCCGGGGAGCTGTTTTTT. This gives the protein CSVEGQGRPGELFF.

DNA of the CDR3: TGTGCCAGAAGCCAGGACCTCAATCTAGCGGGGGGTCGAAGGAATACGCAGTATTTT. It yields the protein CARSQDLNLAGGRRNTQYF. The chain recombines TRBV5-3 with TRBJ2-3; TRBD2 matches at 11 bases. TRBV5-3 is labeled an ORF, and its function is uncertain. With V trimmed by 4 bases and J by 7 bases, 20 bases remained unmatched. The CDR3 is 19 amino acids.

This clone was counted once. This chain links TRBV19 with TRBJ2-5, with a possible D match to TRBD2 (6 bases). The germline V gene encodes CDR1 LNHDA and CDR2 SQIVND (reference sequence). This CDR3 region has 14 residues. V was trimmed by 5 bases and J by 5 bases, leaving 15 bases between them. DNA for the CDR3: TGTGCCAGTAGTCCACGGGACTCCGGGGAGACCCAGTACTTC. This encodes CASSPRDSGETQYF.

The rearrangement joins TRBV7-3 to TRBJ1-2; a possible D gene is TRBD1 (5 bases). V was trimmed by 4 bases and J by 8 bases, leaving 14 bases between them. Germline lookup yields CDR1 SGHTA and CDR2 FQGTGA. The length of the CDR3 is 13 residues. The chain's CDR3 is CASSSTGGGGYTF. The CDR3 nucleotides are TGTGCCAGCAGCTCAACAGGTGGAGGAGGCTACACCTTC.

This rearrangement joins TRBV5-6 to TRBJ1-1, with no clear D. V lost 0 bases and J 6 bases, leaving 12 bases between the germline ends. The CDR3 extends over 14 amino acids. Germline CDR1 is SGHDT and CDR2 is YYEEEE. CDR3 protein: CASSLVSLAAEAFF. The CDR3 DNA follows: TGTGCCAGCAGCTTGGTTTCCTTGGCAGCTGAAGCTTTCTTT.

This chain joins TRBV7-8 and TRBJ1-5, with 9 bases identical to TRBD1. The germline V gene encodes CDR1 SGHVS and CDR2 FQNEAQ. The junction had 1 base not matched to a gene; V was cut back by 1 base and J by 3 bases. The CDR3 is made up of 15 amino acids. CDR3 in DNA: TGTGCCAGCAGCTTAGGGGACAGGGACAATCAGCCCCAGCATTTT. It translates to CASSLGDRDNQPQHF.

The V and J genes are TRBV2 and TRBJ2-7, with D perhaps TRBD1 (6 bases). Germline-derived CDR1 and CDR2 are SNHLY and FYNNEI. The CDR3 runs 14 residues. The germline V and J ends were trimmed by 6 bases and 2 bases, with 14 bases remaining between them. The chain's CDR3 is CASSTDSIAYEQYF. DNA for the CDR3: TGTGCCAGCAGCACGGACAGCATCGCCTACGAGCAGTACTTC.

The CDR3 bases are TGTGCCAGCAGTGACCCCGGGACAGCACCCTACCACGAGCAGTACTTC. Its translation: CASSDPGTAPYHEQYF. The rearrangement uses TRBV6-1 and TRBJ2-7, with 7 bases fitting TRBD1. The germline CDR1 and CDR2 sequences are MNHNS and SASEGT. The CDR3 extends over 16 amino acids. V was pared by 3 bases and J by 5 bases, with 13 bases of the junction left unmatched.

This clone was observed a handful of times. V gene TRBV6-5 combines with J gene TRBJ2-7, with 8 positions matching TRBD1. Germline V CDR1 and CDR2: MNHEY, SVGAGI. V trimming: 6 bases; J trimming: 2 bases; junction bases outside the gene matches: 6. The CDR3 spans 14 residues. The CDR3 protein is CASSPGQEPYEQYF. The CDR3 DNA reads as TGTGCCAGCAGCCCGGGACAGGAGCCCTACGAGCAGTACTTC.

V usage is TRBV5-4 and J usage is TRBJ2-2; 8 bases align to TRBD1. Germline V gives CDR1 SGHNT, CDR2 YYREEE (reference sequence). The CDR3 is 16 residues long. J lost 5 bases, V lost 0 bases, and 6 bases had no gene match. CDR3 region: CASSLAGGGWTGELFF. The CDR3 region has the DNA TGTGCCAGCAGCTTGGCAGGGGGCGGTTGGACCGGGGAGCTGTTTTTT.

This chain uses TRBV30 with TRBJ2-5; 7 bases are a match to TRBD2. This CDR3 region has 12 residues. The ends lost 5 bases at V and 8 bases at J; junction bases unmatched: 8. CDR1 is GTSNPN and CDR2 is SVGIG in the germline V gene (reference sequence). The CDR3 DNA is TGTGCCTGGGCGGGACTACCCTTAACCCAGTACTTC. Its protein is CAWAGLPLTQYF.